Sequencing of this T cell receptor beta chain was carried out in a study of tumor-infiltrating lymphocytes in primary liver carcinoma. In the study overall: The five patients, who were men and women, ranged in age from 30 to 69 years. The study, taken as a whole, reports: Tumor region pairs showed greater overlap than either tumor-adjacent or tumor-blood pairs did. Tumors significantly exceeded blood in top-250-clone fraction (p = 0.039).

This clonotype appeared many times. Antigen: not known. Starting material of about 450 ng total RNA yielded TCR beta cDNA via a constant-region primer. ARM-PCR was slightly modified, and three nested multiplex PCR rounds with it gave rise to the TCR beta libraries. MiXCR was run by TCRdb on the multiplex PCR reads, yielding one entry per CDR3 protein. The table records about 130,000 distinct CDR3 sequences, 64% of them present only once. Co-extracted RNA and DNA came from roughly 20-30 mg of unsorted bulk tissue. Sampling of every tumor involved five separate regions. These included the tumor centre. This receptor was identified in a woman in her sixties or seventies with primary liver carcinoma and hepatitis B virus infection. Sequenced material: liver tumor tissue from sampling region 3. As for subset: tumor region T3, left-lateral pole.

The CDR3 DNA sequence: TGCAGCGTTGAGCCCCTATCCGTCGCAGATACGCAGTATTTT. Amino acid sequence: CSVEPLSVADTQYF. V usage is TRBV29-1 and J usage is TRBJ2-3; no clear D. The CDR3 covers 14 residues. The germline CDR1 and CDR2 sequences are SQVTM and ANQGSEA. The ends were cut back, 3 bases at V and 4 bases at J, with 14 bases in the middle.